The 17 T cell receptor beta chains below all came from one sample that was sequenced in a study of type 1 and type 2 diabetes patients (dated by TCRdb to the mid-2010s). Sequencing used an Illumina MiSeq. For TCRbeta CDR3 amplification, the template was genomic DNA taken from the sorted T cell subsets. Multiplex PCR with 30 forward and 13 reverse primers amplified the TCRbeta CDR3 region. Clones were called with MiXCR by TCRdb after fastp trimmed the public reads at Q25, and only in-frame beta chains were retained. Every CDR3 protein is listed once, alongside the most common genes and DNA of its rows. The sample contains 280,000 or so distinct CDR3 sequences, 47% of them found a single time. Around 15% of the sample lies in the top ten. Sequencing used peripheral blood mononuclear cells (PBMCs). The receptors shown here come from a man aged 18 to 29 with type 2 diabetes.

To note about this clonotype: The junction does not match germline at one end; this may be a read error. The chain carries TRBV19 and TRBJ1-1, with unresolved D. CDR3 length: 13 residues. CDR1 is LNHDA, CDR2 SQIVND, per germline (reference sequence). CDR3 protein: CASSMFVSTEVFF. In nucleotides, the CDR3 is TGTGCCAGTAGTATGTTCGTAAGCACTGAAGTTTTCTTT.

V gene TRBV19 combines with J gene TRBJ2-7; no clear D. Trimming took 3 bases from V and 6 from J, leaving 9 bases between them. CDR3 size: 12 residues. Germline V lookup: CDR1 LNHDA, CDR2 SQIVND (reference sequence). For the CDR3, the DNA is TGTGCCAGTAGTATGGAAGGAAGCGAGCAGTACTTC. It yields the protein CASSMEGSEQYF.

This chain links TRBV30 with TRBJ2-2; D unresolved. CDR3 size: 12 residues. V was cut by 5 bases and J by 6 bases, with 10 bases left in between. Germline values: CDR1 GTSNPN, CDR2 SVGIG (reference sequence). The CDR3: CAWGPNAGELFF. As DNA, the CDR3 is TGTGCCTGGGGACCTAACGCCGGGGAGCTGTTTTTT.

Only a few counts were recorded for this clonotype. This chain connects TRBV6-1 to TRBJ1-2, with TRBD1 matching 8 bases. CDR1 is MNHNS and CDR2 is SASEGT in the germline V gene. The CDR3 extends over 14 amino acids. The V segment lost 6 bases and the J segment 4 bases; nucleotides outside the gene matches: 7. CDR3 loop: CASRNPGGSYGYTF. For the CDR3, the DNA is TGTGCCAGCAGAAACCCAGGGGGCAGCTATGGCTACACCTTC.

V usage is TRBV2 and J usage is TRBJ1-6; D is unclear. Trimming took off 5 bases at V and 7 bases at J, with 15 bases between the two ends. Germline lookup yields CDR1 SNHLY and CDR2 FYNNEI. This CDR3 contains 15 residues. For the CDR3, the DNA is TGTGCCAGCAGTCCCTGGGGTCGGGAGAATTCACCCCTCCACTTT. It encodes CASSPWGRENSPLHF.

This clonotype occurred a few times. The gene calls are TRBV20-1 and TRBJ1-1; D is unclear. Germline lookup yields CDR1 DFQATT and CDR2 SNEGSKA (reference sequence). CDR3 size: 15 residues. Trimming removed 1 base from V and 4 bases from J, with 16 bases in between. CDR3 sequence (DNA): TGCAGTGCTAGAGCGGTAGTGGTGGGCGGCACTGAAGCTTTCTTT. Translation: CSARAVVVGGTEAFF.

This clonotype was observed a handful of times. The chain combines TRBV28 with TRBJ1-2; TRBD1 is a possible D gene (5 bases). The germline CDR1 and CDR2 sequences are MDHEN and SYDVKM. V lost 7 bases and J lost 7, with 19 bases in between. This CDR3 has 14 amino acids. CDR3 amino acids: CASIQRGPGGGYTF. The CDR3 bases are TGTGCCAGCATTCAGAGGGGCCCTGGGGGTGGCTACACCTTC.

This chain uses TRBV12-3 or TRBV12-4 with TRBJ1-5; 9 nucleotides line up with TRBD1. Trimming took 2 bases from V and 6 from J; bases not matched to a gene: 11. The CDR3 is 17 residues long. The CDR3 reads CASSLQQGAKSRQPQHF. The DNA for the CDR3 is TGTGCCAGCAGTTTACAACAGGGGGCAAAGTCTCGTCAGCCCCAGCATTTT.

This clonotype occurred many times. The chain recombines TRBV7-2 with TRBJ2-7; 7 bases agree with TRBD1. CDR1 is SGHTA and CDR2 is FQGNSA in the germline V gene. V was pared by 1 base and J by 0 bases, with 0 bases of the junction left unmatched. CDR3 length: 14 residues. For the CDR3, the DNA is TGTGCCAGCAGCTTAGACAGGGGCTCCTACGAGCAGTACTTC. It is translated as CASSLDRGSYEQYF.

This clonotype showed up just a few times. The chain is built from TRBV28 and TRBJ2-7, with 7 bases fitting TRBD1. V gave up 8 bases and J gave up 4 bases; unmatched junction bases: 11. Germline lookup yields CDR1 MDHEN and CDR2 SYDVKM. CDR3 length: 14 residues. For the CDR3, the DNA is TGTGCCAGCCACCGAGGGGGCGCGGAATACGAGCAGTACTTC. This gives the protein CASHRGGAEYEQYF.

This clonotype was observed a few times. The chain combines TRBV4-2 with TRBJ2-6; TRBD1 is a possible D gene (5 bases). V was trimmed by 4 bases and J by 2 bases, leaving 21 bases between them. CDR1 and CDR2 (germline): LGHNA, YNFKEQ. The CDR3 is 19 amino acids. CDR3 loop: CASSPLLQTDSTGANVLTF. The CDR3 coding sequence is TGTGCCAGCAGCCCCCTATTACAGACAGACTCGACTGGGGCCAACGTCCTGACTTTC.

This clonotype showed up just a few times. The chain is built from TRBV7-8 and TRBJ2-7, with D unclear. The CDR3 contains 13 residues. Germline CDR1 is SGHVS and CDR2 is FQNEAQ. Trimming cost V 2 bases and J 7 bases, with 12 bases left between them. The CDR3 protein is CASSLSVMGEQYF. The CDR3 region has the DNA TGTGCCAGCAGCTTATCGGTCATGGGGGAGCAGTACTTC.

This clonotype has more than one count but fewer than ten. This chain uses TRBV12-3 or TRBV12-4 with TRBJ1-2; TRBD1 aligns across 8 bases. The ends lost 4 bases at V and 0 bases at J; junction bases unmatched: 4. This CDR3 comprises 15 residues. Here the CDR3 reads CASSSGQGTNYGYTF. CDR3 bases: TGTGCCAGCAGTTCCGGACAGGGAACTAACTATGGCTACACCTTC.

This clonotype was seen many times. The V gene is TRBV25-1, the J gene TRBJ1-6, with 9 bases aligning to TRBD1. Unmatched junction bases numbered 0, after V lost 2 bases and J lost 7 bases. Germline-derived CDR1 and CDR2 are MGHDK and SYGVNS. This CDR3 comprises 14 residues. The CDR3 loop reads CASSETGGNSPLHF. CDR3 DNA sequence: TGTGCCAGCAGTGAAACAGGGGGCAATTCACCCCTCCACTTT.

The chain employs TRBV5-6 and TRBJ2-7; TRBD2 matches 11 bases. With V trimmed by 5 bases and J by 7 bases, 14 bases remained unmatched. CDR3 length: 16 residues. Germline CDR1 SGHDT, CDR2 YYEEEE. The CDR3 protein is CASRFGTSGPGGEQYF. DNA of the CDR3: TGTGCCAGCAGGTTTGGGACTAGCGGACCCGGGGGAGAGCAGTACTTC.

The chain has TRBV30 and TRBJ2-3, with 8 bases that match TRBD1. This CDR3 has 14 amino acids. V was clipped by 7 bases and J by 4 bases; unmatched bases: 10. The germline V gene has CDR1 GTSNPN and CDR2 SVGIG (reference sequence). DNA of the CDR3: TGTGCCTTCCCGGACAGGGAGGTAGCAGATACGCAGTATTTT. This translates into CAFPDREVADTQYF. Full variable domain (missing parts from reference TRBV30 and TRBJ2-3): SQTIHQWPATLVQPVGSPLSLECTVEGTSNPNLYWYRQAAGRGLQLLFYSVGIGQISSEVPQNLSASRPQDRQFILSSKKLLLSDSGFYLCAFPDREVADTQYFGPGTRLTVL.

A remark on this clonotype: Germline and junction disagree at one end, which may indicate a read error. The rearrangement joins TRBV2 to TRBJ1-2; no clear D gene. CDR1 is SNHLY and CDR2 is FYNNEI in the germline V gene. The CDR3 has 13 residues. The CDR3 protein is CASSGYRTYGYTF. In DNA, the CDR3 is TGCGCCAGCAGTGGTTATCGGACCTATGGCTACACCTTC.